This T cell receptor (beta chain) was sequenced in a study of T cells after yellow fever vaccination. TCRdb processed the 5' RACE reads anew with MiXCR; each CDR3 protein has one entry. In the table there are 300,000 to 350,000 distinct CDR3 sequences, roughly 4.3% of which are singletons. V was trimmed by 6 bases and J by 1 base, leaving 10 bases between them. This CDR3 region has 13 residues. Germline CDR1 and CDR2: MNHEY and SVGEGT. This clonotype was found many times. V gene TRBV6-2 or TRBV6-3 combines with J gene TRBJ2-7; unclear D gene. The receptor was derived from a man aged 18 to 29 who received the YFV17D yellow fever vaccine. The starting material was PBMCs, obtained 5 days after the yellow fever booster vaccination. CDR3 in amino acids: CASRESTSYEQYF. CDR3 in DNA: TGTGCCAGCAGGGAATCCACGTCCTACGAGCAGTACTTC.